The next 29 T cell receptor beta chains were all read from a single sample in a study of technical replicates of blood from a handful of donors (dated by TCRdb to the late 2010s). Receptors were amplified or captured by the immunoSEQ multiplex PCR assay. The clones in this table, taken by TCRdb from immuneACCESS, are in-frame only. Not every clone is retained; where verified, under half of the shortfall comes from an unresolved V gene, and the cause of the rest is unknown. In this sample the table shows about 15,000 clones, roughly 89% of which occur a single time. The top ten constitute 9% to 15% of the sample. The specimen was PBMCs. The receptors shown here come from a human donor in good health.

V gene TRBV5-1 combines with J gene TRBJ2-1, with 7 bases lining up with TRBD2. V lost 4 bases, J lost 1 base, and 11 bases stayed unmatched. Germline V gene sequence: CDR1 SGHRS, CDR2 YFSETQ. The CDR3 runs to 17 residues. The CDR3 coding sequence is TGCGCCAGCAGCAGAGAGGGCGGGAGTACTTCCTACAATGAGCAGTTCTTC. Its translation: CASSREGGSTSYNEQFF.

The V call is TRBV6-1, the J call TRBJ1-5; TRBD1 matches 7 bases. Germline loops: CDR1 MNHNS, CDR2 SASEGT. V shed 6 bases and J 6 bases; nucleotides not matched to a gene: 8. The CDR3 runs 14 residues. The CDR3 protein is CASSYQGVGQPQHF. The CDR3 bases are TGTGCCAGCAGCTACCAGGGGGTGGGTCAGCCCCAGCATTTT.

The chain couples TRBV19 to TRBJ1-3; D unclear. The V and J ends lost 4 bases and 4 bases respectively, with 2 bases between them. The germline gives CDR1 LNHDA, CDR2 SQIVND (reference sequence). The CDR3 has 11 residues. CDR3: CASSTGNTIYF. The CDR3 nucleotides read TGTGCCAGTAGTACAGGAAACACCATATATTTT.

This sequence joins TRBV19 and TRBJ2-1; 8 bases match TRBD2. V lost 5 bases and J lost 4; bases outside the gene matches: 16. Germline CDR1 is LNHDA and CDR2 is SQIVND (reference sequence). The CDR3 has 18 amino acids. This CDR3 reads CASSPLPKGGRTYNEQFF. CDR3 DNA sequence: TGTGCCAGTAGTCCCCTCCCGAAGGGCGGGAGGACGTACAATGAGCAGTTCTTC.

The chain is built from TRBV27 and TRBJ2-7, with D maybe TRBD1 (5 bases). V was clipped by 2 bases and J by 6 bases, with 17 bases between them. The CDR3 spans 15 residues. CDR1 and CDR2 (germline): MNHEY, SMNVEV (reference sequence). The CDR3 protein is CASSLIGQGNSEQYF. DNA of the CDR3: TGTGCCAGCAGTTTAATCGGTCAGGGTAACTCCGAGCAGTACTTC.

In DNA, the CDR3 is TGTGCCAGCAGTTACAGCAGCGGGAGCGTTGACGGGGAGCTGTTTTTT. This sequence encodes CASSYSSGSVDGELFF. The genes are TRBV6-5 and TRBJ2-2, with 8 nucleotides matching TRBD2. After removal of 2 bases from V and 7 bases from J, the junction contained 9 bases not matched to a gene. Germline CDR1 MNHEY, CDR2 SVGAGI. The CDR3 sequence is 16 residues long.

The chain joins TRBV7-9 to TRBJ2-2; D perhaps matches TRBD2 (6 bases). Germline V lookup: CDR1 SEHNR, CDR2 FQNEAQ (reference sequence). The V and J ends lost 5 bases and 0 bases respectively, with 19 bases between them. The CDR3 loop spans 18 amino acids. The CDR3 reads CASSPRSHPGANTGELFF. CDR3 bases: TGTGCCAGCAGCCCCCGCTCCCATCCGGGGGCGAACACCGGGGAGCTGTTTTTT.

This rearrangement joins TRBV29-1 to TRBJ1-5; TRBD1 matches at 7 bases. Germline CDR1 is SQVTM and CDR2 is ANQGSEA. The CDR3 has 14 residues. Trimming at V came to 4 bases and at J to 6 bases, leaving 9 bases not matched to a gene. The CDR3 coding sequence is TGCAGCGTTGTGATAGGACAGGTCGGTCAGCCCCAGCATTTT. It encodes CSVVIGQVGQPQHF.

This clone is a singleton in its sample. This chain connects TRBV11-1 to TRBJ2-3, with D perhaps matching TRBD2 (5 bases). CDR3 length: 15 residues. CDR1 and CDR2 from the germline V gene are SGHAT and FQDESV (reference sequence). V was shortened by 3 bases and J by 3 bases, with 13 bases between the two germline ends. The CDR3 spells CASSFRRTQTDTQYF. CDR3 DNA: TGTGCCAGCAGCTTCCGTCGGACTCAAACAGATACGCAGTATTTT.

The chain employs TRBV19 and TRBJ2-7; D is perhaps TRBD1 (5 bases). The CDR3 runs to 15 residues. Germline CDR1 is LNHDA and CDR2 is SQIVND (reference sequence). Trimming shortened V by 1 base and J by 7 bases, and 17 bases separated the two germline ends. CDR3 in DNA: TGTGCCAGTAGTATAGGAACCGGCAGGGCGGAAGAGCAGTACTTC. Translated, it gives CASSIGTGRAEEQYF.

This chain connects TRBV5-1 to TRBJ2-7; TRBD1 matches 8 bases. From germline, CDR1 is SGHRS and CDR2 YFSETQ. The V and J ends lost 0 bases and 5 bases, in that order; junction bases with no gene match: 10. The CDR3 sequence is 16 residues long. CDR3 in amino acids: CASSLGTGPSGDEQYF. As DNA, the CDR3 is TGCGCCAGCAGCTTGGGGACAGGGCCCTCGGGTGACGAGCAGTACTTC.

This clone was seen only a few times. The chain recombines TRBV6-1 with TRBJ1-5; D ambiguous. The germline gives CDR1 MNHNS, CDR2 SASEGT. The V and J ends lost 6 bases and 3 bases respectively, with 12 bases between them. This CDR3 comprises 14 residues. The chain's CDR3 is CASRAGDINQPQHF. CDR3 sequence (DNA): TGTGCCAGCAGAGCCGGGGATATCAATCAGCCCCAGCATTTT.

In this sample, this clone turned up once. The rearrangement uses TRBV4-2 and TRBJ2-3; D not resolved. Germline CDR1 is LGHNA and CDR2 is YNFKEQ. The CDR3 has 14 amino acids. Deletions cut 1 base from V and 2 bases from J, with 7 bases between. In nucleotides, the CDR3 is TGTGCCAGCAGCCAAGTTAAATTCACAGATACGCAGTATTTT. This codes for CASSQVKFTDTQYF.

The chain recombines TRBV6-6 with TRBJ2-3; D may be TRBD1 (6 bases). From germline, CDR1 is MNHNY and CDR2 SVGAGI (reference sequence). V lost 0 bases to trimming and J lost 7 bases, with 17 bases between them. This CDR3 spans 16 amino acids. CDR3 protein: CASSYSTGRQGNTQYF. As DNA, the CDR3 is TGTGCCAGCAGTTACTCGACGGGGCGGCAGGGGAATACGCAGTATTTT.

This chain uses TRBV5-1 with TRBJ1-1; 7 bases fit TRBD1. CDR1 and CDR2 from the germline V gene are SGHRS and YFSETQ. The V segment lost 3 bases and the J segment 3 bases; nucleotides outside the gene matches: 5. The CDR3 runs 14 residues. DNA for the CDR3: TGCGCCAGCAGCTCCGCAGGGGGGTACACTGAAGCTTTCTTT. Translation gives CASSSAGGYTEAFF.

This chain joins TRBV6-5 and TRBJ2-5, with TRBD2 identical over 11 bases. This CDR3 region has 16 residues. Per germline, CDR1 MNHEY and CDR2 SVGAGI. V shed 4 bases and J 1 base; nucleotides not matched to a gene: 5. The CDR3 is CASSWTGTSGQETQYF. The DNA for the CDR3 is TGTGCCAGCAGTTGGACCGGGACTAGCGGCCAAGAGACCCAGTACTTC.

V and J are TRBV10-1 and TRBJ2-5; 10 nucleotides agree with TRBD1. The J segment lost 4 bases and the V segment lost 5 bases, leaving 7 bases of the junction unmatched. The CDR3 is 15 residues long. Germline V CDR1 and CDR2: WNHNN, SYGVQD (reference sequence). The CDR3 here is CASSPGTGDGETQYF. For the CDR3, the DNA is TGCGCCAGCAGTCCCGGGACAGGGGACGGAGAGACCCAGTACTTC.

The chain carries TRBV5-1 and TRBJ1-1, with 7 bases matching TRBD1. Losses at the gene ends were 5 bases for V and 4 bases for J; bases not matched to a gene: 14. CDR3 length: 16 amino acids. Germline CDR1 is SGHRS and CDR2 is YFSETQ. CDR3 bases: TGCGCCAGCAGTTGGGGGCCTGAGGGGGCTGGCACTGAAGCTTTCTTT. Its protein product is CASSWGPEGAGTEAFF. Using reference TRBV5-1 and TRBJ1-1 for the parts outside the CDR3, the full variable domain is KAGVTQTPRYLIKTRGQQVTLSCSPISGHRSVSWYQQTPGQGLQFLFEYFSETQRNKGNFPGRFSGRQFSNSRSEMNVSTLELGDSALYLCASSWGPEGAGTEAFFGQGTRLTVV.

The chain recombines TRBV6-1 with TRBJ1-1, with D uncertain. Trimming shortened V by 0 bases and J by 1 base, and 3 bases separated the two germline ends. CDR1 is MNHNS, CDR2 SASEGT, per germline. CDR3 size: 13 residues. The CDR3 DNA is TGTGCCAGCAGTGAAGCCAGGAACACTGAAGCTTTCTTT. Translated, it gives CASSEARNTEAFF.

The chain has TRBV7-8 and TRBJ1-3; 7 bases fit TRBD1. V lost 0 bases, J lost 4 bases, and 9 bases stayed unmatched. The CDR3 has 17 residues. Germline CDR1 SGHVS, CDR2 FQNEAQ. Here the CDR3 DNA reads TGTGCCAGCAGCTTAGCATCCTCCCCGGGACAGGGAAACACCATATATTTT. Amino acids: CASSLASSPGQGNTIYF.

The gene calls are TRBV2 and TRBJ2-3; unclear D gene. The CDR3 covers 12 residues. Trimming took off 5 bases at V and 2 bases at J, with 5 bases between the two ends. Germline V gene lookup returns CDR1 SNHLY and CDR2 FYNNEI. The CDR3 protein is CASSYNTDTQYF. CDR3 sequence (DNA): TGTGCCAGCAGTTACAACACAGATACGCAGTATTTT.

The rearrangement links TRBV6-4 to TRBJ2-3; D perhaps matches TRBD2 (5 bases). CDR1 is MRHNA, CDR2 SNTAGT, per germline. V shed 6 bases and J shed 1 base, with 11 bases lying between them. The CDR3 is 14 amino acids. The CDR3 DNA follows: TGTGCCAGCAGCCAAGGACTTCGCACAGATACGCAGTATTTT. It is translated as CASSQGLRTDTQYF.

The V and J genes are TRBV5-4 and TRBJ2-1; the D gene is possibly TRBD2 (5 bases). CDR3 length equals 16 residues. Trimming left V 4 bases short and J 1 base short, with 15 bases between. The germline gives CDR1 SGHNT, CDR2 YYREEE (reference sequence). The CDR3 DNA sequence: TGTGCCAGCAGCGAACTAATCACGGGGTCCTACAATGAGCAGTTCTTC. Its translation: CASSELITGSYNEQFF.

The rearrangement joins TRBV7-8 to TRBJ1-2; the D gene is possibly TRBD1 (6 bases). The V gene lost 2 bases and the J gene lost 3 bases, with 10 bases spanning the gap. The germline V gene has CDR1 SGHVS and CDR2 FQNEAQ. The CDR3 consists of 14 residues. CDR3 nucleotide sequence: TGTGCCAGCAGCTTATCTGGACAGCACTATGGCTACACCTTC. Translation: CASSLSGQHYGYTF.

The rearrangement joins TRBV15 to TRBJ1-4, with D possibly being TRBD1 (5 bases). Germline V gives CDR1 LNHNV, CDR2 YYDKDF (reference sequence). V lost 1 base and J 3 bases, leaving 9 bases between the germline ends. The CDR3 spans 15 residues. Written as DNA, the CDR3 is TGTGCCACCAGCAGAGGACAGAACTCTAATGAAAAACTGTTTTTT. Amino acid sequence: CATSRGQNSNEKLFF.

The sample holds a few counts of this clone. The chain employs TRBV27 and TRBJ1-1, with TRBD1 matching 8 bases. The V and J ends lost 3 bases and 3 bases, in that order; junction bases with no gene match: 6. The V gene's germline CDR1 is MNHEY and CDR2 SMNVEV (reference sequence). This CDR3 comprises 15 residues. CDR3 coding DNA: TGTGCCAGCAGTTTCCCACCGGACAGGGACACTGAAGCTTTCTTT. Translation gives CASSFPPDRDTEAFF.

The rearrangement links TRBV6-6 to TRBJ2-1; D perhaps matches TRBD2 (6 bases). The CDR3 length is 15 residues. Germline lookup yields CDR1 MNHNY and CDR2 SVGAGI (reference sequence). V lost 3 bases, J lost 0 bases, and 9 bases lay in between. CDR3 nucleotides: TGTGCCAGCAGTTATTTTAGCGGCTCCTACAATGAGCAGTTCTTC. Its protein is CASSYFSGSYNEQFF.

The chain joins TRBV30 to TRBJ1-4; 7 positions match TRBD1. This CDR3 spans 14 amino acids. Germline V gives CDR1 GTSNPN, CDR2 SVGIG (reference sequence). J lost 11 bases, V lost 3 bases, and 12 bases had no gene match. CDR3 sequence: CAWRGPGQFAKLFF. The CDR3 DNA follows: TGTGCCTGGAGGGGACCGGGACAGTTTGCTAAACTGTTTTTT.

This chain links TRBV5-1 with TRBJ2-7; D might be TRBD2 (5 bases). Germline lookup yields CDR1 SGHRS and CDR2 YFSETQ. Trimming shortened V by 4 bases and J by 7 bases, and 15 bases separated the two germline ends. This CDR3 is 13 amino acids long. The CDR3 nucleotides are TGCGCCAGCAGCGGAGGATGGGCAGAAGAGCAGTACTTC. It specifies CASSGGWAEEQYF.